The T cell receptor beta chain under discussion was sequenced for a study of neurological immune-mediated disorders. The study, taken as a whole, reports: No expanded-clone CDR3 amino acid sequence recurred across subjects, suggesting private TCR-beta repertoires.

The team produced cDNA through 5'RACE using 10-nucleotide random UMIs. TCRdb fed the 5' RACE reads into MiXCR, producing one record per CDR3 protein. The data show around 64,000 distinct CDR3 sequences, roughly an eighth seen once. This clonotype was observed many times. What it binds is unknown. Unsorted libraries were derived from 2 million PBMCs stored at -80 C. With V trimmed by 7 bases and J by 4 bases, 8 bases remained unmatched. The CDR3 loop spans 14 amino acids. Germline V gene lookup returns CDR1 SQVTM and CDR2 ANQGSEA. This TCR derives from a woman aged 55 to 70 with HTLV-1-associated myelopathy (HAM/TSP). The specimen was PBMCs. The gene calls are TRBV29-1 and TRBJ2-1, with 9 bases that match TRBD2. The CDR3 nucleotides are TGCAGCGGTAGCGGGAGTGGCTCTTACAATGAGCAGTTCTTC. It translates to CSGSGSGSYNEQFF.